The clone carrying this T cell receptor beta chain turned up a few times. This specimen comes from a study of regulatory T cells in long-lasting Graves disease. Noted time point: newly diagnosed GD, antithyroid drugs for less than 3 months. Researchers made the TCR library from RNA that was extracted from PBMCs. Arm-PCR of CDR3 regions with iRepertoire HTBI primers generated TCR beta libraries. TCRdb fed the multiplex PCR reads into MiXCR, producing one record per CDR3 protein. The repertoire consists of roughly 380,000 distinct CDR3 sequences, with roughly a sixth occurring once and the leading ten covering 22%. The V gene end was trimmed by 5 bases and the J gene end by 12 bases; junction bases not matched to a gene: 4. The CDR3 contains 11 residues.

The source was peripheral blood mononuclear cells (PBMCs), collected at new diagnosis, from a patient treated with antithyroid drugs. The V call is TRBV12-3 or TRBV12-4, the J call TRBJ2-1, with 7 bases that match TRBD1. This TCR derives from a female donor with Graves disease. For the CDR3, the DNA is TGTGCCAGCAGTCTGACAGGGTCGCAGTTCTTC. It yields the protein CASSLTGSQFF.